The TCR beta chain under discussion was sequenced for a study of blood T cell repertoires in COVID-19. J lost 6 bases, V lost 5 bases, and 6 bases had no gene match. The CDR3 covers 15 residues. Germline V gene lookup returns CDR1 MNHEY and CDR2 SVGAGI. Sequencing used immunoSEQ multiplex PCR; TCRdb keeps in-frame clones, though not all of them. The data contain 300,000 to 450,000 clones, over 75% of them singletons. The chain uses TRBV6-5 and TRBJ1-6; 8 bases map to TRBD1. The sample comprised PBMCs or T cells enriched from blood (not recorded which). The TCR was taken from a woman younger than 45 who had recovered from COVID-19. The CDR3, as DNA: TGTGCCAGCAGTAGACAGGGGAGGTCTAATTCACCCCTCCACTTT. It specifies CASSRQGRSNSPLHF.